This section outlines one TCR beta chain sequence together with its context. Methods used by the authors: Amplifying reference gene primers gave estimates of nucleated cell counts. Some clones are missing from TCRdb's copy, which holds only in-frame ones; the method was immunoSEQ multiplex PCR. D and trimming were read from the DNA, whereas the V and J calls and clone size are those reported in that table. The table has 200,000 to 250,000 clones, 85% to 90% seen once. Cohorts were based on clinical histories the participants reported. Cohort 3 donors counted as recovered after two negative PCRs, clearance, or resolved symptoms. These data are taken from a study of blood T cell repertoires in COVID-19. Study at large: T cells, B-cell-depleted T cells, or PBMCs provided the cDNA or gDNA that served as material.

Germline V lookup: CDR1 MNHEY, CDR2 SMNVEV (reference sequence). CDR3 length equals 12 residues. V was cut by 1 base and J by 7 bases, with 7 bases left in between. This receptor was obtained from a man between 40 and 49 years old who had recovered from COVID-19. This chain joins TRBV27 and TRBJ1-1; D may be TRBD1 (5 bases). Material: PBMCs or T cells enriched from blood (not recorded which). CDR3 amino acids: CASSLYQGEAFF. The CDR3 bases are TGTGCCAGCAGTTTATATCAGGGTGAAGCTTTCTTT.